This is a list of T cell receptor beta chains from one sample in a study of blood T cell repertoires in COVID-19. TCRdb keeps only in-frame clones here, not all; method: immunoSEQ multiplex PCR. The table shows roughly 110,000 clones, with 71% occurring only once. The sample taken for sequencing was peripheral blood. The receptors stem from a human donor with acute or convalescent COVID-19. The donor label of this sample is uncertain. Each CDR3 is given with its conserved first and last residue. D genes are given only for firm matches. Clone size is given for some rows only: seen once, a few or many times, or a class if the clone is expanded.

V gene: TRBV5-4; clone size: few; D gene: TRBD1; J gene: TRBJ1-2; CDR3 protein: CAVDRDLNYGYTF; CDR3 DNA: TGTGCCGTTGACAGGGATCTAAACTATGGCTACACCTTC
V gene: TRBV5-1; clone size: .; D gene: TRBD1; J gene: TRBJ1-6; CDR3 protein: CASSPRDRGNSPLHF; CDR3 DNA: TGCGCCAGCAGTCCAAGGGACAGGGGTAATTCACCCCTCCACTTT
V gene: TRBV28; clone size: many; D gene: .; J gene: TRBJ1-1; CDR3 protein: CASSFRRTPEAFF; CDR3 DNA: TGTGCCAGCAGTTTCAGGCGAACCCCTGAAGCTTTCTTT
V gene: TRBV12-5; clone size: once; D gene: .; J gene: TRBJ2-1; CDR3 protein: CASGLGLSSYNEQFF; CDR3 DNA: TGTGCTAGTGGTCTCGGACTAAGTTCCTACAATGAGCAGTTCTTC
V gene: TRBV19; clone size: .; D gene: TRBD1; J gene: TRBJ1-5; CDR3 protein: CASGGVQGAFSNQPQHF; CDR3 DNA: TGTGCCAGTGGAGGTGTACAGGGGGCGTTTAGCAATCAGCCCCAGCATTTT
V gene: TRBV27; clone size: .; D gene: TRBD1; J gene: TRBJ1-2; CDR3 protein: CASSGYPYRGNNYGYTF; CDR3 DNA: TGTGCCAGCAGCGGGTACCCTTACAGGGGAAACAACTATGGCTACACCTTC
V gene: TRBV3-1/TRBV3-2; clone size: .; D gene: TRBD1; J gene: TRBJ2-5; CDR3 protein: CASSLQGAGETQYF; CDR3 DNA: TGTGCCAGCAGCCTCCAGGGGGCCGGGGAGACCCAGTACTTC
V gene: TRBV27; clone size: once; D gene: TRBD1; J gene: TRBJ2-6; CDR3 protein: CASSLLGTGAPGANVLTF; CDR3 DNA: TGTGCCAGCAGTTTATTGGGGACAGGGGCCCCTGGGGCCAACGTCCTGACTTTC
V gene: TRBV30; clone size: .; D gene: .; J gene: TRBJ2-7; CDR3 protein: CAWRDGLMGRRTEQYF; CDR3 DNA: TGTGCCTGGAGGGACGGACTAATGGGCAGGCGTACCGAGCAGTACTTC
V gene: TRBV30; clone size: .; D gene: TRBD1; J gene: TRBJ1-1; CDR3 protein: CAWRGQKYTEAFF; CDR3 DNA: TGTGCCTGGAGGGGACAGAAATACACTGAAGCTTTCTTT
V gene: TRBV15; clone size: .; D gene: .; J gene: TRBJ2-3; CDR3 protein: CATSPRFNTDTQYF; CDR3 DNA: TGTGCCACCAGCCCGCGATTTAACACAGATACGCAGTATTTT
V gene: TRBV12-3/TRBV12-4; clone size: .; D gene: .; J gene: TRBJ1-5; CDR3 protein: CASSLTSNQPQHF; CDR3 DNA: TGTGCCAGCAGTTTAACATCCAATCAGCCCCAGCATTTT
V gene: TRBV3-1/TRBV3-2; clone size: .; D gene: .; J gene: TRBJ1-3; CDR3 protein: CASSQDLGNTIYF; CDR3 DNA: TGTGCCAGCAGCCAAGACCTTGGAAACACCATATATTTT
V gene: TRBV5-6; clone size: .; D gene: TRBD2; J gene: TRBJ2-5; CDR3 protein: CASSWTVGGGKETQYF; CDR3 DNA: TGTGCCAGCAGCTGGACGGTCGGGGGGGGCAAAGAGACCCAGTACTTC
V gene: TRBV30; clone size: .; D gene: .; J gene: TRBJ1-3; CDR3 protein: CAWGGPSARLNTIYF; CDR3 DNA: TGTGCCTGGGGAGGTCCGAGCGCTCGCTTAAACACCATATATTTT
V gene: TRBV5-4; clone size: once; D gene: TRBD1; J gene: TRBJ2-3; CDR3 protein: CASSSRQGPLTDTQYF; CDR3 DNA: TGTGCCAGCAGCTCCCGACAGGGGCCTTTGACAGATACGCAGTATTTT
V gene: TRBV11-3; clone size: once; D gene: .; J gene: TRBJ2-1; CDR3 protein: CASSLEKEGLYNEQFF; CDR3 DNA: TGTGCCAGCAGCTTAGAGAAGGAGGGGCTCTACAATGAGCAGTTCTTC
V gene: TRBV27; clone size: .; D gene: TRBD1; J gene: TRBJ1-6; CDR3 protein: CASSSLSDRGPSPLHF; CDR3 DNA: TGTGCCAGCAGTTCCCTCTCGGACAGGGGGCCTTCACCCCTCCACTTT
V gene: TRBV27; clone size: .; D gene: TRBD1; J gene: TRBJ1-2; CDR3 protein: CASKGGQGFSYGYTF; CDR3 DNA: TGTGCCAGCAAGGGGGGACAGGGGTTTAGCTATGGCTACACCTTC
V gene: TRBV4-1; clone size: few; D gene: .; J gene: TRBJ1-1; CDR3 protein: CASSQANFLGRANTEAFF; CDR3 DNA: TGCGCCAGCAGCCAAGCCAACTTCCTAGGCAGGGCGAACACTGAAGCTTTCTTT
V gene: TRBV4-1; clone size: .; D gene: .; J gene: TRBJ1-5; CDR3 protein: CASSSGSPSNQPQHF; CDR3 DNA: TGCGCCAGCAGCTCCGGGTCGCCCAGCAATCAGCCCCAGCATTTT
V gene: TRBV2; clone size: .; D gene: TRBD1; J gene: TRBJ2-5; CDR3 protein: CASRPGTGVRQETQYF; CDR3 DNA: TGTGCCAGCAGACCCGGGACAGGGGTTCGACAAGAGACCCAGTACTTC
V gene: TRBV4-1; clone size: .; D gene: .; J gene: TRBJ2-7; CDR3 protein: CASSQVGGGPSEQYF; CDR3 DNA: TGCGCCAGCAGCCAAGTGGGAGGGGGACCAAGCGAGCAGTACTTC
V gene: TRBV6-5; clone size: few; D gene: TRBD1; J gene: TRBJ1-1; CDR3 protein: CASSYGTGESTEAFF; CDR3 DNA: TGTGCCAGCAGTTACGGAACAGGGGAGAGCACTGAAGCTTTCTTT
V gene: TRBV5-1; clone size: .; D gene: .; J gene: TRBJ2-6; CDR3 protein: CASSLEEGWAGANVLTF; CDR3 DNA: TGCGCCAGCAGCTTGGAGGAGGGATGGGCTGGGGCCAACGTCCTGACTTTC
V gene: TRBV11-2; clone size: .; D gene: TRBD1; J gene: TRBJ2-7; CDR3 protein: CASSDSPRDRGTEQYF; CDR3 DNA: TGTGCCAGCAGCGATAGCCCCAGGGACAGGGGGACGGAGCAGTACTTC
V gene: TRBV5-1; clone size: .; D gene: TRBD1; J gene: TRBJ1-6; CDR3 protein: CASSRGQGAGDSPLHF; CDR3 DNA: TGCGCCAGCAGCAGAGGACAGGGGGCAGGTGATTCACCCCTCCACTTT
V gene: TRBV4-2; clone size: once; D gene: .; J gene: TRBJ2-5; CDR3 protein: CASSQPGGGGETQYF; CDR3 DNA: TGTGCCAGCAGCCAACCTGGGGGCGGTGGAGAGACCCAGTACTTC
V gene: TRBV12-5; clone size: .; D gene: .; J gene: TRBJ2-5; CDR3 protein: CASGLFSGIQETQYF; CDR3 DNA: TGTGCTAGTGGTTTGTTTTCCGGGATACAAGAGACCCAGTACTTC
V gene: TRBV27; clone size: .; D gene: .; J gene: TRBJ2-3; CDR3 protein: CASSLSPGAVTDTQYF; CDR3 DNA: TGTGCCAGCAGTTTAAGTCCAGGGGCAGTCACAGATACGCAGTATTTT
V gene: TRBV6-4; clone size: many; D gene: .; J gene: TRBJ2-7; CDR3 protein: CASTFCRALASYEQYF; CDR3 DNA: TGTGCCAGCACCTTTTGCAGGGCACTTGCGTCCTACGAGCAGTACTTC
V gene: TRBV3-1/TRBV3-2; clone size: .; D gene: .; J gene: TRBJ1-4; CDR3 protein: CASSQDGRMEKLFF; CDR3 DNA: TGTGCCAGCAGCCAAGATGGGAGGATGGAAAAACTGTTTTTT
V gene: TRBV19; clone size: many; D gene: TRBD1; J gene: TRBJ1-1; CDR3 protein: CASSKAQGARMNTEAFF; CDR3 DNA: TGTGCCAGTAGTAAGGCCCAGGGGGCGCGGATGAACACTGAAGCTTTCTTT
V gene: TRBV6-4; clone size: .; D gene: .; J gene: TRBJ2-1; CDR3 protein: CASSREPYNEQFF; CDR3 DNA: TGTGCCAGCAGCCGGGAACCCTACAATGAGCAGTTCTTC
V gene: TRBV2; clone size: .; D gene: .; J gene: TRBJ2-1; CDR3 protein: CASVGAGINEQFF; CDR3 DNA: TGTGCCAGCGTAGGGGCGGGGATCAATGAGCAGTTCTTC
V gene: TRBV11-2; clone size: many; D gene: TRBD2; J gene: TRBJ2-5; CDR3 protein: CASSFGRWGGGRETQYF; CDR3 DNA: TGTGCCAGCAGCTTCGGGCGGTGGGGGGGAGGCAGAGAGACCCAGTACTTC
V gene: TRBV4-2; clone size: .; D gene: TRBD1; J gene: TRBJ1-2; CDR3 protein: CASSQVGTGRGYTF; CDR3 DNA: TGTGCCAGCAGCCAAGTCGGGACAGGGCGAGGCTACACCTTC
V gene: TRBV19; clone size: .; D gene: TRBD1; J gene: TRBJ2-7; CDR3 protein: CASSPGGKGYEQYF; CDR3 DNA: TGTGCCAGTAGTCCAGGGGGCAAGGGCTACGAGCAGTACTTC
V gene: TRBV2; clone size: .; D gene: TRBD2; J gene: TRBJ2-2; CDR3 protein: CASRLGLAGANTGELFF; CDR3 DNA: TGTGCCAGCAGGCTGGGACTAGCGGGGGCCAACACCGGGGAGCTGTTTTTT
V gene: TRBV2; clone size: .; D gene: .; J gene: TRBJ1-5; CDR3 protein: CASMGGAGGDQPQHF; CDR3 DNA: TGTGCCAGCATGGGTGGGGCAGGAGGGGATCAGCCCCAGCATTTT
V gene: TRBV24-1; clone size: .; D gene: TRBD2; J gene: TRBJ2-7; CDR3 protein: CATSAASGDEQYF; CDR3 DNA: TGTGCCACCAGTGCGGCTAGCGGGGACGAGCAGTACTTC
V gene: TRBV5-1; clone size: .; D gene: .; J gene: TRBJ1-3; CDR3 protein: CASSPFAGGSIYF; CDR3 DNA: TGCGCCAGCAGCCCTTTCGCCGGGGGGTCCATATATTTT
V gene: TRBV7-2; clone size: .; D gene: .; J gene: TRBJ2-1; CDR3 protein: CASSLVGGSNEQFF; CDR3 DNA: TGTGCCAGCAGCTTAGTTGGAGGTTCAAATGAGCAGTTCTTC
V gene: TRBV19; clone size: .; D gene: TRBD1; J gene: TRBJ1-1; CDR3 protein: CASSMARQGRGMNTEAFF; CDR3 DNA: TGTGCCAGTAGTATGGCCAGACAGGGGCGCGGAATGAACACTGAAGCTTTCTTT
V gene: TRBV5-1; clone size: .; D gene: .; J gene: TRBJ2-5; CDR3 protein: CASSLIAGLEETQYF; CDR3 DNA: TGCGCCAGCAGCTTAATTGCAGGGTTGGAAGAGACCCAGTACTTC
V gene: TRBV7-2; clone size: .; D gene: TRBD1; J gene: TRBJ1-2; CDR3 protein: CASSPGQGNYGYTF; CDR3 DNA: TGTGCCAGCAGCCCTGGACAGGGGAACTATGGCTACACCTTC
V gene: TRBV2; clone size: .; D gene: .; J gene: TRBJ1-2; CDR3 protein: CASRGGFNYGYTF; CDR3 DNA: TGTGCCAGCAGGGGAGGCTTTAACTATGGCTACACCTTC
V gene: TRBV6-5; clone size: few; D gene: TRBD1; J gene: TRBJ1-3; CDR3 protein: CASNSGGGNTIYF; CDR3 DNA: TGTGCCAGCAACTCAGGGGGTGGAAACACCATATATTTT
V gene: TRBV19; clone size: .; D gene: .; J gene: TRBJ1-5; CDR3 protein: CASSNQASASNQPQHF; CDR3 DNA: TGTGCCAGTAGTAACCAGGCTTCGGCTAGCAATCAGCCCCAGCATTTT
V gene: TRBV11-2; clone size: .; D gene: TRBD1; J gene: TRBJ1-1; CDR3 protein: CASKPLDRENGEAFF; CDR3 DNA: TGTGCCAGCAAGCCCCTCGACAGGGAAAATGGTGAAGCTTTCTTT
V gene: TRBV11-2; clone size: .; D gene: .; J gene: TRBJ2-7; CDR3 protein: CASSLPRPYEQYF; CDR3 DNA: TGTGCCAGCAGCTTACCCAGGCCCTACGAGCAGTACTTC
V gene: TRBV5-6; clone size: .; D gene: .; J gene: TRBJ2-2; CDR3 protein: CASNTGIGAGELFF; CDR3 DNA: TGTGCCAGCAACACAGGGATAGGCGCCGGGGAGCTGTTTTTT
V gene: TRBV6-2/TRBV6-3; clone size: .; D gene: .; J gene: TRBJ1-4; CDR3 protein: CASSYAAEAGREKLFF; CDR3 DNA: TGTGCCAGCAGTTACGCAGCTGAGGCGGGGCGAGAAAAACTGTTTTTT
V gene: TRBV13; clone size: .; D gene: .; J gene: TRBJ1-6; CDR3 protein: CASSTAAANSPLHF; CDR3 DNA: TGTGCCAGCAGCACGGCGGCGGCTAATTCACCCCTCCACTTT
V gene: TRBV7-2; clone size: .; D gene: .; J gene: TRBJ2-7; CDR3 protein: CASSRVAGSSYEQYF; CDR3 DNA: TGTGCCAGCAGTCGGGTGGCAGGGTCCTCCTACGAGCAGTACTTC
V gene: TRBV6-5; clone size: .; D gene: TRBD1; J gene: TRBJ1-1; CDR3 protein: CASRDRGNTEAFF; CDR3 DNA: TGTGCCAGCCGGGACAGGGGGAACACTGAAGCTTTCTTT
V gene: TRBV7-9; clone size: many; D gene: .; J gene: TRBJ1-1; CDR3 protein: CASTVTGIEAFF; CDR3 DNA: TGTGCCAGCACCGTTACAGGGATTGAAGCTTTCTTT
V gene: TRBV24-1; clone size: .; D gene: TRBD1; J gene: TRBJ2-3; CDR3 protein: CATSDFLGQGADTQYF; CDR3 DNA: TGTGCCACCAGTGATTTCCTGGGACAGGGGGCAGATACGCAGTATTTT
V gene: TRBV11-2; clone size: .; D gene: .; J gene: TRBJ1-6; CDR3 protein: CASSLDLNSPLHF; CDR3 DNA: TGTGCCAGCAGCTTAGATCTAAATTCACCCCTCCACTTT
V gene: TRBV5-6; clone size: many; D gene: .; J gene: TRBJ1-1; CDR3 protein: CASSPQTYNAEAFF; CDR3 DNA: TGTGCCAGCAGCCCTCAAACATACAACGCTGAAGCTTTCTTT